The present TCR beta chain was sequenced within a study of T cells in Graves' hyperthyroidism and ophthalmopathy. Study background: Blood from the periphery was taken at initial diagnosis, before any treatment.

The germline gives CDR1 SGHKS, CDR2 YYEKEE (reference sequence). This CDR3 region has 18 residues. After removal of 5 bases from V and 0 bases from J, the junction contained 14 bases not matched to a gene. Findings and limits, study-wide: Blood held most thyroid clonotypes expanded above 0.001 frequency.

Researchers barred patients who had uncontrolled infection, other autoimmune disease, pregnancy or lactation. Diagnosing involved the use of clinical symptoms, serum thyroxine and TRAb, thyroid ultrasound and orbital computed tomography. This clonotype was observed at least ten times. Its antigen remains unidentified. What was amplified from RNA transcripts were TCR beta CDR3 regions. Primed by the HTBI set, a first-round RT-PCR was run on the TCR CDR3. One entry per CDR3 protein results from TCRdb running MiXCR on the multiplex PCR reads. The table includes 620,000 or so distinct CDR3 sequences, approximately 14% detected once.

This TCR came from a woman in her forties or fifties with Graves' ophthalmopathy. The sequenced material came from blood. The rearrangement joins TRBV5-5 to TRBJ1-1; 9 bases fit TRBD1. DNA for the CDR3: TGTGCCAGCAGTCGACTAAACCGGGACAGGGTTGTGAACACTGAAGCTTTCTTT. It is translated as CASSRLNRDRVVNTEAFF.